Shown below are 27 T cell receptor beta chains from a single sample sequenced in a study of tissue T cells after allogeneic stem cell transplantation. Here immunoSEQ multiplex PCR was the method, and the copy in TCRdb shows in-frame clones only, minus some. The sample has some 5,000 clones, roughly 56% seen once. The time point is: mouse harvest day 7 after allogeneic transplant. Each mouse received 10^7 T-cell-depleted marrow cells plus 10^6 splenic CD5+ T cells by tail vein. Input material: gut tissue. These receptors originate from a female BALB/c mouse given C57BL/6 T cells with graft-versus-host disease after an allogeneic hematopoietic cell transplant.

To note about this clone: Gene names are the mouse ones. With the read ending 1 residue before the CDR3 end, the germline J gene is used to fill in that end. The chain has TRBV26 and TRBJ1-1; TRBD1 aligns across 7 bases. The CDR3 has 13 amino acids. Germline assignment: CDR1 KGHPV and CDR2 FQNQEV (reference sequence). J gave up 1 base and V 7 bases, and 3 bases lay outside the gene matches. The DNA read from the CDR3 is TGTGCCAGCAACTCAGGGGGAAACACAGAAGTCTTC. Protein product: CASNSGGNTEVF. From start to end, the CDR3 is CASNSGGNTEVFF.

The table lists this clone with a count of one. Mouse germline and gene names are used. The observed sequence ends 1 residue before the CDR3 terminus, with the missing tail filled in from the germline J gene. The rearrangement joins TRBV23 to TRBJ1-1; the listed D gene, TRBD1, was not tested against the DNA. In germline, CDR1 is KGHTA, CDR2 FQNQQP. The CDR3 is 13 residues long. The CDR3 sequence: CSSTRDSNTEVFF. The CDR3 DNA, read in part, is TGCTCCAGCACCCGGGACAGCAACACAGAAGTCTTC.

About this clone itself: Genes and germline come from the mouse. The read ends 1 residue early relative to the CDR3; the germline J gene fills the gap. V gene TRBV3 combines with J gene TRBJ2-7; 7 nucleotides match TRBD2. Germline assignment: CDR1 SNHLY and CDR2 FYNGKV (reference sequence). This CDR3 is built from 14 residues. V was clipped by 4 bases and J by 0 bases; unmatched bases: 3. The CDR3 loop reads CASSSWGSSYEQYF. The sequenced CDR3 bases are TGTGCCAGCAGCTCCTGGGGGAGCTCCTATGAACAGTAC. Based on the CDR3 plus reference TRBV3 and TRBJ2-7, the full variable domain is GPKVLQIPSHQIIDMGQMVTLNCDPVSNHLYFYWYKQILGQQMEFLVNFYNGKVMEKSKLFKDQFSVERPDGSYFTLKIQPTALEDSAVYFCASSSWGSSYEQYFGPGTRLTVL.

On this clone: Each gene name is a mouse one. The CDR3 end is not reached by the read, which stops 1 residue before it; the germline J gene fills it in. The chain is built from TRBV23 and TRBJ2-7; TRBD1, as called in the table, went unchecked against the DNA. CDR3 length: 13 residues. Germline assignment: CDR1 KGHTA and CDR2 FQNQQP. Here the CDR3 reads CSSSHSDSLEQYF. Partial CDR3 DNA: TGCTCCAGCAGTCATTCGGACAGCCTAGAACAGTAC.

Notes on this clone: The listed genes are named as in mouse. The observed sequence ends 1 residue before the CDR3 terminus, with the missing tail filled in from the germline J gene. The chain couples TRBV12-1 to TRBJ2-4; D not certain. With 0 bases removed from V and 0 bases from J, the gap between germline ends came to 6 bases. The length of the CDR3 is 14 residues. Germline CDR1 reads SGHSN; CDR2 reads HYEKVE. The CDR3: CASSLPDSQNTLYF. The sequenced CDR3 bases are TGTGCCAGCTCTCTCCCGGATAGTCAAAACACCTTGTAC.

Comments on this clone: Genes and germline come from the mouse. The read ends 1 residue before the CDR3 terminus; that terminus is restored from the germline J gene. This chain connects TRBV13-2 to TRBJ1-2; D is unclear. The CDR3 loop spans 15 amino acids. Germline loops: CDR1 NNHNN, CDR2 SYGAGS (reference sequence). Trimming took 0 bases from V and 0 from J, leaving 9 bases between them. Incomplete CDR3 DNA: TGTGCCAGCGGTGATGCCGCAAATCCAAACTCCGACTACACC. This codes for CASGDAANPNSDYT. The entire CDR3 protein reads CASGDAANPNSDYTF.

For this clone: Genes and germline come from the mouse. The CDR3 goes on 1 residue after the read ends, and that part is filled in from the germline J gene. The chain is built from TRBV26 and TRBJ2-5; 8 positions match TRBD1. J lost 5 bases, V lost 5 bases, and 0 bases had no gene match. This CDR3 contains 12 residues. From germline, CDR1 is KGHPV and CDR2 FQNQEV (reference sequence). Partial CDR3 DNA: TGTGCCAGCAGTGGACAGGGAGACACCCAGTAC. It codes for CASSGQGDTQY. The whole CDR3 is CASSGQGDTQYF.

As concerns this clone: Mouse germline and gene names are used. Coverage ceases 1 residue before the CDR3 finishes, and the germline J gene fills in the end. The chain couples TRBV2 to TRBJ2-4, with D perhaps matching TRBD2 (7 bases). The CDR3 runs to 14 residues. V gave up 0 bases and J gave up 5 bases, with 9 bases separating them. Germline lookup yields CDR1 LGHNA and CDR2 YSYQKL. CDR3 protein: CASSQEGGRNTLYF. CDR3 DNA (partial): TGTGCCAGCAGCCAAGAGGGGGGCCGAAACACCTTGTAC.

About this clone: Gene names and germline match the mouse. From the germline J gene comes the end of the CDR3, since the read stops 1 residue before it. The V gene is TRBV26, the J gene TRBJ1-3; possible D gene TRBD1, 6 bases. V was cut by 4 bases and J by 0 bases, with 7 bases left in between. Looked up from germline, CDR1 is KGHPV and CDR2 is FQNQEV (reference sequence). The CDR3 loop spans 14 amino acids. CDR3 bases read: TGTGCCAGCAGTCGGGACAATTCTGGAAATACGCTCTAT. As protein: CASSRDNSGNTLY. The CDR3 reads in full as CASSRDNSGNTLYF.

Comments on this clone: Gene names follow the mouse nomenclature. The CDR3 extends 1 residue past the end of the read, so its final part is completed from the germline J gene. The V call is TRBV26, the J call TRBJ2-4; D is unresolved. CDR1 is KGHPV, CDR2 FQNQEV, per germline (reference sequence). The CDR3 runs 13 residues. Trimming cost V 8 bases and J 0 bases, with 9 bases left between them. The CDR3: CASWANSQNTLYF. The covered CDR3 bases are TGTGCCAGCTGGGCAAATAGTCAAAACACCTTGTAC.

This clone appeared a few times. Mouse gene names apply. The CDR3 end lies 1 residue beyond the end of the read and is filled in from the germline J gene. The V gene is TRBV2, the J gene TRBJ2-1; D is possibly TRBD2 (7 bases). This CDR3 has 16 amino acids. The germline gives CDR1 LGHNA, CDR2 YSYQKL. Trimming stripped 0 bases from V and 4 bases from J, with 13 bases between. CDR3 sequence reads: CASSQETGGAYAEQFF. The DNA read from the CDR3 is TGTGCCAGCAGCCAAGAAACGGGGGGCGCTTATGCTGAGCAGTTC.

This clone was detected only a few times. Gene and germline names: mouse. The CDR3 goes on 1 residue after the read ends, and that part is filled in from the germline J gene. The gene calls are TRBV19 and TRBJ2-2; 9 bases match TRBD2. The CDR3 sequence is 15 residues long. The germline gives CDR1 FNHDT, CDR2 SITEND (reference sequence). The V gene end was trimmed by 5 bases and the J gene end by 4 bases; junction bases not matched to a gene: 6. Incomplete CDR3 DNA: TGTGCCAGCAGCCCGGACTGGGGAGGCACCGGGCAGCTCTAC. This sequence encodes CASSPDWGGTGQLY. The full-length CDR3 reads as CASSPDWGGTGQLYF.

On this clone: Genes and germline come from the mouse. The sequenced CDR3 bases are TGTGCCAGCAGTTTCGGACAGGGGGTTGCTGAGCAGTTC. This sequence encodes CASSFGQGVAEQF. The full-length CDR3 reads as CASSFGQGVAEQFF. This chain uses TRBV15 with TRBJ2-1; 10 nucleotides align to TRBD1. Read data end 1 residue before the CDR3 end; the end is taken from the germline J gene. Germline loops: CDR1 SGHND, CDR2 FRSKSL. J gave up 6 bases and V 3 bases, and 2 bases lay outside the gene matches. CDR3 length: 14 residues.

About this clone itself: Germline and genes here are mouse. The CDR3 is cut off 1 residue early in the read; its end comes from the germline J gene. The chain recombines TRBV31 with TRBJ2-4, with TRBD1 as a possible D gene (6 bases). CDR1 is GKSSPN, CDR2 SITVG, per germline. Deletions cut 0 bases from V and 5 bases from J, with 12 bases between. The CDR3 covers 14 residues. The CDR3 DNA, read in part, is TGTGCCTGGAGTCTACCAGGGGATGGAAACACCTTGTAC. It yields the protein CAWSLPGDGNTLY. The complete CDR3 reads CAWSLPGDGNTLYF.

Comment on this clone: The gene names given are mouse names. The read is 1 residue too short to cover the CDR3 end, so that end is filled in from the germline J gene. This sequence joins TRBV12-1 and TRBJ2-7, with 8 bases lining up with TRBD2. With V trimmed by 6 bases and J by 7 bases, 4 bases remained unmatched. Germline-derived CDR1 and CDR2 are SGHSN and HYEKVE. The CDR3 covers 11 residues. The CDR3 DNA, read in part, is TGTGCCAGCCGGGGGGGCGGGGAACAGTAC. This gives the protein CASRGGGEQY. The whole CDR3 sequence is CASRGGGEQYF.

Only a few counts were recorded for this clone. The gene names given are mouse names. Sequencing ends 1 residue short of the CDR3 end; the germline J gene provides the rest. The chain couples TRBV26 to TRBJ1-3, with D tentatively TRBD1 (6 bases). Trimming left V 3 bases short and J 0 bases short, with 9 bases between. The germline V gene encodes CDR1 KGHPV and CDR2 FQNQEV (reference sequence). CDR3 length equals 15 residues. The CDR3 loop is CASSLQGPSGNTLYF. The sequenced part of the CDR3 DNA is TGTGCCAGCAGTCTCCAGGGGCCTTCTGGAAATACGCTCTAT.

This clone was seen a few times. Germline and genes: mouse. With the read ending 1 residue before the CDR3 end, the germline J gene is used to fill in that end. The chain recombines TRBV26 with TRBJ1-3; TRBD1 might be the D (5 bases). Germline values: CDR1 KGHPV, CDR2 FQNQEV (reference sequence). The CDR3 is made up of 15 amino acids. The germline V and J ends were trimmed by 2 bases and 0 bases, with 8 bases remaining between them. The covered CDR3 bases are TGTGCCAGCAGTCTGCGGGGGGATTCTGGAAATACGCTCTAT. It encodes CASSLRGDSGNTLY. The CDR3 reads in full as CASSLRGDSGNTLYF.

By frequency in the sample, this clone is medium-sized. These gene names are mouse names. The read ends 1 residue before the CDR3 terminus; that terminus is restored from the germline J gene. This chain joins TRBV13-2 and TRBJ1-1, with D uncertain. V was pared by 1 base and J by 4 bases, with 11 bases between. The germline V gene encodes CDR1 NNHNN and CDR2 SYGAGS (reference sequence). The CDR3 totals 14 residues. The covered CDR3 bases are TGTGCCAGCGGTGATATGGGGAAGGGCACAGAAGTCTTC. This codes for CASGDMGKGTEVF. The full CDR3 sequence reads CASGDMGKGTEVFF.

Turning to this clone: Gene labels here are mouse ones. The read halts 1 residue ahead of the CDR3 end, with the missing end drawn from the germline J gene. The chain employs TRBV16 and TRBJ1-1, with 7 bases fitting TRBD1. CDR3 length: 14 residues. V lost 3 bases to trimming and J lost 0 bases; unmatched junction nucleotides: 1. Germline CDR1 reads SGHSA; CDR2 reads FRNQAP. The part of the CDR3 DNA that was read is TGTGCAAGCAGCTTGGGACAGACAAACACAGAAGTCTTC. This sequence encodes CASSLGQTNTEVF. The complete CDR3 sequence is CASSLGQTNTEVFF.

About this clone itself: The gene names given are mouse names. The CDR3 DNA, read in part, is TGTGCCAGCAGTCTAGTCTACACAGAAGTCTTC. Its protein product is CASSLVYTEVF. The full CDR3 is CASSLVYTEVFF. J is TRBJ1-1 and V is TRBV26, with D hard to call. The sequenced fragment ends 1 residue before the CDR3 boundary, so the rest is inferred from the germline J gene. Trimming cost V 3 bases and J 3 bases, with 5 bases left between them. This CDR3 has 12 residues. In germline, CDR1 is KGHPV, CDR2 FQNQEV (reference sequence).

In the case of this clone: Gene names refer to mouse genes. Read data end 1 residue before the CDR3 end; the end is taken from the germline J gene. The chain combines TRBV26 with TRBJ1-4; D not certain. Germline V lookup: CDR1 KGHPV, CDR2 FQNQEV (reference sequence). The CDR3 is 14 residues long. V shed 4 bases and J shed 3 bases, with 9 bases lying between them. The chain's CDR3 is CASSPSGTNERLFF. The covered CDR3 bases are TGTGCCAGCAGTCCCTCGGGGACCAACGAAAGATTATTT.

In the case of this clone: Any gene name here is a mouse gene name. The observed sequence ends 1 residue before the CDR3 terminus, with the missing tail filled in from the germline J gene. The J gene is TRBJ1-2, the V gene TRBV3; D remains unclear. V lost 0 bases and J 0 bases, leaving 8 bases between the germline ends. This CDR3 region has 15 residues. The germline CDR1 and CDR2 sequences are SNHLY and FYNGKV (reference sequence). The sequenced CDR3 bases are TGTGCCAGCAGCTTAGCATGGCACCCAAACTCCGACTACACC. This translates into CASSLAWHPNSDYT. The CDR3, in full, reads CASSLAWHPNSDYTF.

To note about this clone: The genes and germline here are from mouse. The read falls 1 residue short of the CDR3 end, and the missing part is taken from the germline J gene. The chain employs TRBV13-1 and TRBJ1-3; 7 bases line up with TRBD1. CDR1 is NSHNY and CDR2 is SYGAGN in the germline V gene. This CDR3 region has 14 residues. The ends lost 6 bases at V and 0 bases at J; junction bases unmatched: 3. The part of the CDR3 DNA that was read is TGTGCCAGCACCCGGGACAGTTCTGGAAATACGCTCTAT. Its protein product is CASTRDSSGNTLY. The full CDR3 protein is CASTRDSSGNTLYF.

Points on this clone: Genes and germline are mouse. The read ends 1 residue shy of where the CDR3 ends; the end is completed using the germline J gene. The rearrangement links TRBV26 to TRBJ1-1; TRBD1 agrees at 9 bases. The ends lost 6 bases at V and 1 base at J; junction bases unmatched: 3. Germline V CDR1 and CDR2: KGHPV, FQNQEV (reference sequence). The CDR3 sequence is 14 residues long. Here the CDR3 reads CASSHRGRNTEVFF. The covered CDR3 bases are TGTGCCAGCAGCCACAGGGGGCGGAACACAGAAGTCTTC.

Of note for this clone: Gene names refer to mouse genes. The sequenced fragment ends 1 residue before the CDR3 boundary, so the rest is inferred from the germline J gene. The V call is TRBV26, the J call TRBJ2-3; weak D call: TRBD1 (5 bases). The V and J ends lost 6 bases and 6 bases respectively, with 10 bases between them. This CDR3 is built from 12 residues. Per germline, CDR1 KGHPV and CDR2 FQNQEV (reference sequence). Incomplete CDR3 DNA: TGTGCCAGCAGGCAGGGAGGGGAAACGCTGTAT. Protein sequence: CASRQGGETLY. The whole CDR3 protein reads CASRQGGETLYF.

Comment on this clone: Here the gene names and germline are mouse. The CDR3 goes on 1 residue after the read ends, and that part is filled in from the germline J gene. The chain carries TRBV26 and TRBJ2-3, with D tentatively TRBD1 or TRBD2 (5 bases each). Trimming removed 0 bases from V and 0 bases from J, with 7 bases in between. Germline CDR1 and CDR2: KGHPV and FQNQEV (reference sequence). CDR3 size: 15 residues. The CDR3 reads CASSLSGASAETLYF. CDR3 bases read: TGTGCCAGCAGTCTGTCTGGGGCGAGTGCAGAAACGCTGTAT.

This clone appeared a single time. Germline and genes: mouse. The CDR3 end lies 1 residue beyond the end of the read and is filled in from the germline J gene. J is TRBJ2-5 and V is TRBV13-3; 8 bases match TRBD2. The germline V gene has CDR1 NNHDY and CDR2 SYVADS. After removal of 3 bases from V and 5 bases from J, the junction contained 2 bases not matched to a gene. The length of the CDR3 is 13 residues. The part of the CDR3 DNA that was read is TGTGCCAGCAGTGGGGGGGGGCGAGACACCCAGTAC. It codes for CASSGGGRDTQY. The full CDR3 is CASSGGGRDTQYF.